The subject of this entry is one T cell receptor beta chain. As yet, its antigen is unknown. This record belongs to a study of shared clonotypes between healthy human individuals. Study observations and caveats: Only blood underwent sampling, and tissue repertoires likely differ.

Under the authors' procedure: Filtering differed because ImmunoSEQ produced junction-only sequences that carried no quality scores. Repertoires were generated with immunoSEQ multiplex PCR, while TCRdb's copy carries only in-frame clones and drops some. The V and J calls and clone size are taken from that table; D and trimming were inferred from the DNA. Among some 2.1 million clones, 80% to 95% were seen once, and the ten largest hold more than 1.5%. Germline CDR1 and CDR2: SEHNR and FQNEAQ (reference sequence). This CDR3 region has 12 residues. V lost 7 bases, J lost 6 bases, and 12 bases lay in between. Naive CD8 cells, CD45RO-negative and positively selected for CCR7, excluded terminally differentiated effector memory CD45RA+ cells.

Sequencing was carried out using naive CD8+ T cells from PBMCs. The V call is TRBV7-9, the J call TRBJ1-2; perhaps TRBD1 as D (5 bases). The receptor comes from a man aged 18 to 29 in good health. Some clones in this sample may be carry-over from other donors' samples. CDR3: CASKEGPDGYTF. CDR3 in DNA: TGTGCCAGCAAAGAGGGGCCGGATGGCTACACCTTC.